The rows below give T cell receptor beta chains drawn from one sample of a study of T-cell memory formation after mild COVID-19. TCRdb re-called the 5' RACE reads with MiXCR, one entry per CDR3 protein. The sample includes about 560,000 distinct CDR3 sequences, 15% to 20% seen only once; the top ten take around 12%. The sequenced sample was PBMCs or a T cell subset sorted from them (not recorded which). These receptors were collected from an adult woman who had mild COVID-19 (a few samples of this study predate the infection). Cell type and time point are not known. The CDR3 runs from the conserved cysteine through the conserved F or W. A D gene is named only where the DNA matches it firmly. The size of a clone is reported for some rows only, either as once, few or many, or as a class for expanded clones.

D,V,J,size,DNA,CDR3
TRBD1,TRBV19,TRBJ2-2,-,TGTGCCAGTAGTATTCGGACAGGGGACGGGGAGCTGTTTTTT,CASSIRTGDGELFF
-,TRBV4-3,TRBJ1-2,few,TGCGCCAGCAGCCAAGATATAGGGCTCGCCTATGGCTACACCTTC,CASSQDIGLAYGYTF
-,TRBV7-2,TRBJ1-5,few,TGTGCCAGCAGCTTAGAGGCTTCGTTTGGGGCGTTTCGGCAGCCCCAGCATTTT,CASSLEASFGAFRQPQHF
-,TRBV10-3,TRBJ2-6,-,TGTGCCGTTTCCGGAAACAGGGCCTCTGGGGCCAACGTCCTGACTTTC,CAVSGNRASGANVLTF
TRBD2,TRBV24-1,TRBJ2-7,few,TGTGCCACCAGTGTGTCCAGCGGGAGGGCCTTAAACTTC,CATSVSSGRALNF
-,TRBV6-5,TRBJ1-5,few,TGTGCCAGCAGTTACTCGCAAGGAGATGAGCCCCAGCATTTT,CASSYSQGDEPQHF
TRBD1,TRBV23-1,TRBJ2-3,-,TGCGCCAGCAGTCAAGGCCTAGACAGGGACGGCACAGATACGCAGTATTTT,CASSQGLDRDGTDTQYF
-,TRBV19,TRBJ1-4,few,TGTGCCAGCAAGCGTGCAACTAATGAAAAACTGTTTTTT,CASKRATNEKLFF
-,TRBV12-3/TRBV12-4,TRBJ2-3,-,TGTGCCAGCAGTTTTATGGCAGAAGATACGCAGTATTTT,CASSFMAEDTQYF
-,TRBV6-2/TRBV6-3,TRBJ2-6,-,TGTGCCAGCATTAGACCCTCCGGGGGGGCCAACGTCCTGACTTTC,CASIRPSGGANVLTF
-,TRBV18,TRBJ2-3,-,TGTGCCAGCTCACCGCGACAGGCGAGCACAGATACGCAGTATTTT,CASSPRQASTDTQYF
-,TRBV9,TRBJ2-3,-,TGTGCCAGCAGCGCCGAGACTAGCACAGATACGCAGTATTTT,CASSAETSTDTQYF
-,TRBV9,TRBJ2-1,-,TGTGCCAGCAGCTCCCAAGGAGTACCCCACAATGAGCAGTTCTTC,CASSSQGVPHNEQFF
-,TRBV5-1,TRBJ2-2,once,TGCGCCAGCAGCTTACACAGGACCGGGGAGCTGTTTTTT,CASSLHRTGELFF
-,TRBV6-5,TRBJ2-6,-,TGTGCCAGCACCTCTCCGGCCAACGTCCTGACTTTC,CASTSPANVLTF
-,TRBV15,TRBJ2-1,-,TGTGCCACCAGCAGAGGGTCAGGGCGTGCGGGCAATGAGCAGTTCTTC,CATSRGSGRAGNEQFF
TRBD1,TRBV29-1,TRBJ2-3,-,TGCAGCGTGTGGCCGGGACAGGGAAAAGATACGCAGTATTTT,CSVWPGQGKDTQYF
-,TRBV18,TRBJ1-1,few,TGTGCCAGCTCACCCAACCCCGGCGGGGACACTGAAGCTTTCTTT,CASSPNPGGDTEAFF
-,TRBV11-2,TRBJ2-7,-,TGTGCCAGCAGCCCGAGGACACGGATGAACGAGCAGTACTTC,CASSPRTRMNEQYF
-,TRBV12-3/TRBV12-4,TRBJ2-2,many,TGTGCCAGCAGTCAACAGGGAAACACCGGGGAGCTGTTTTTT,CASSQQGNTGELFF
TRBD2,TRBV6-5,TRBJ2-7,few,TGTGCCAGCAGTTACACTGGACTAGCGGGAGCCTACGAGCAGTACTTC,CASSYTGLAGAYEQYF
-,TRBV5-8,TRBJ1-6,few,TGTGCCAGCAGCTTCCCGCCAGGGAGTAATTCACCCCTCCACTTT,CASSFPPGSNSPLHF
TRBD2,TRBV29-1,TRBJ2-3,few,TGCAGCGTCGGGACTAGCGGGAGCGCAGATACGCAGTATTTT,CSVGTSGSADTQYF
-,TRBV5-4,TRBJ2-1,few,TGTGCCAGCTCGACGGGATCCTACAATGAGCAGTTCTTC,CASSTGSYNEQFF
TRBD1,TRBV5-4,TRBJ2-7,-,TGTGCCAGCACCACAGGGGGAGACAGGGGCCCCTACGAGCAGTACTTC,CASTTGGDRGPYEQYF
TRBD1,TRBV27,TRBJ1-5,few,TGTGCCAGCAGTTCAGGACAGGGGAGGCAGCCCCAGCATTTT,CASSSGQGRQPQHF
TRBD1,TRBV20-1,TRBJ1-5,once,TGCAGTGCTAGAGACCGGACAGGGTTGGGCAATCAGCCCCAGCATTTT,CSARDRTGLGNQPQHF
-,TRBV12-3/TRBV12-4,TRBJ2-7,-,TGTGCCAGCAGTTTAAGGGGACCGTTTTACGAGCAGTACTTC,CASSLRGPFYEQYF
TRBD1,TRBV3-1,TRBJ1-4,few,TGTGCCAGCAGCGACAGGGTAACTAATGAAAAACTGTTTTTT,CASSDRVTNEKLFF
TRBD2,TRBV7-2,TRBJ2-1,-,TGTGCCAGCAGCTTAGGACCGGGACTAGCGGGAAACAATGAGCAGTTCTTC,CASSLGPGLAGNNEQFF
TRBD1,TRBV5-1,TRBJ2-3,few,TGCGCCAGCAGCTTGGGCCACACAGGGGAATTGGGTGATACGCAGTATTTT,CASSLGHTGELGDTQYF
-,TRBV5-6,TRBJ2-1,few,TGTGCCAGCAGGGTTCTGACCGGCAATGAGCAGTTCTTC,CASRVLTGNEQFF
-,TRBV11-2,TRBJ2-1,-,TGTGCCAGCAGCTTATTTGTCGATTACGAGCAGTTCTTC,CASSLFVDYEQFF
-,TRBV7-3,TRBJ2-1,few,TGTGCCAGCAGCTACGACACAACTGAGCAGTTCTTC,CASSYDTTEQFF
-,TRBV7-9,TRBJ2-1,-,TGTGCCAGCAGCTTAGAGGTGGGAGGAGGGCAGTTCTTC,CASSLEVGGGQFF
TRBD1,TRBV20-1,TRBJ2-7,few,TGCAGTGCGGGGACAGCCGAATCCTACGAGCAGTACTTC,CSAGTAESYEQYF
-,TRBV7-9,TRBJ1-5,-,TGTGCCAGCAGCTTAGTAACAGGGCCCTTCAATCAGCCCCAGCATTTT,CASSLVTGPFNQPQHF
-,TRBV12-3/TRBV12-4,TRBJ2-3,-,TGTGCCAGCTCCTGGTTAGGCTCAGATACGCAGTATTTT,CASSWLGSDTQYF
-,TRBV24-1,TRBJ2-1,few,TGTGCCACCAGTGATCCTGCTAGGGTCGGCAATGAGCAGTTCTTC,CATSDPARVGNEQFF
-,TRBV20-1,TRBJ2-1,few,TGCAGTGCTAGAGGTTCTAGGGACCGCAGCTACAATGAGCAGTTCTTC,CSARGSRDRSYNEQFF
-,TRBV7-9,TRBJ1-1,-,TGTGCCACCGAGGGGATAAGCACTGAAGCTTTCTTT,CATEGISTEAFF
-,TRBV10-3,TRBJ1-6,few,TGTGCCCATGGGCTCAATAATTCACCCCTCCACTTT,CAHGLNNSPLHF
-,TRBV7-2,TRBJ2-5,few,TGTGCCAGCAGCTTCGGGGGAGTCGGGGAGACCCAGTACTTC,CASSFGGVGETQYF
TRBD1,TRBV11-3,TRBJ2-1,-,TGTGCCAGCAGCTTAGTAGGCCAGGGGACAGGTTCTAGTGATGAGCAGTTCTTC,CASSLVGQGTGSSDEQFF
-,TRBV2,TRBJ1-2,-,TGTGCCAGCATGTCCGGGTCTCGATATGGCTACACCTTC,CASMSGSRYGYTF
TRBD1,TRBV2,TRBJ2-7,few,TGTGCCAGCAGTGAACAGGGGGCTCTCTACGAGCAGTACTTC,CASSEQGALYEQYF
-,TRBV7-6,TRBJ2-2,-,TGTGCCAGCAGACAAGTGTACAGGGAAAGCACCGGGGAGCTGTTTTTT,CASRQVYRESTGELFF
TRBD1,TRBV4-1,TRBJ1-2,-,TGCGCCAGCAGCCAAGCGGGGACAGGGGGAGATGGCTACACCTTC,CASSQAGTGGDGYTF
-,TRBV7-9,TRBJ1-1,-,TGTGCCAGCGCCAACCAGGGGTACCCTGAAGCTTTCTTT,CASANQGYPEAFF